This entry lists 18 T cell receptor beta chains sequenced from one sample in a study of T-cell reconstitution after alpha-beta-depleted transplantation in children (dated by TCRdb to 2016 to 2018). Receptors were amplified or captured by PCR. Instrument used: Illumina HiSeq 2500. Molecular barcoding was employed in the preparation of TCR libraries, with unique molecular identifiers being used to normalize TCRbeta repertoire quantification. The public reads were run again by TCRdb, first through fastp at Q25 and then through MiXCR, and only productive beta chains were kept. Rows matching on CDR3 protein sequence are summarized as one entry with the most common DNA and genes. The sample table shows some 81,000 distinct CDR3 sequences, and around 14% are seen once. Jointly, the top ten make up about 26% of the sample. Reading the label with the study, this specimen's treatment or condition is: allogeneic hematopoietic cell transplantation with graft depleted of TCRalphabeta T cells and CD19 B cells.

This specimen was PBMCs, mostly from graft donor cells, taken 180 days after TCRalphabeta/CD19-depleted stem cell transplant. The receptors here all came from a male patient aged 2-15 years who had a stem cell transplant for acute lymphoblastic leukemia, so the T cells may come from the graft donor.

The sample holds many counts of this clonotype. The rearrangement uses TRBV7-2 and TRBJ1-2; no clear D. The CDR3 sequence is 17 residues long. Germline CDR1 and CDR2: SGHTA and FQGNSA. V lost 5 bases and J 4 bases, leaving 23 bases between the germline ends. CDR3 bases: TGTGCCAGCAGCACCCGGGCCAAGGGTAACTGGCGCTATGGCTACACCTTC. It encodes CASSTRAKGNWRYGYTF.

This clonotype was found a few times. The chain combines TRBV10-3 with TRBJ2-1, with TRBD2 matching over 15 bases. J gave up 6 bases and V 4 bases, and 1 base lay outside the gene matches. This CDR3 has 15 residues. Germline CDR1 is ENHRY and CDR2 is SYGVKD. CDR3 coding DNA: TGTGCCATCAGTGGGACTAGCGGGAGGGCCAATGAGCAGTTCTTC. It encodes CAISGTSGRANEQFF.

Details on this clonotype: With a much larger clone just one base away, this may be a read error. The chain is built from TRBV30 and TRBJ2-5, with a possible D match to TRBD2 (6 bases). The length of the CDR3 is 12 residues. The germline CDR1 and CDR2 sequences are GTSNPN and SVGIG (reference sequence). The CDR3 is CAWDLGGETQSF. The CDR3 DNA is TGTGCCTGGGACCTCGGAGGGGAGACCCAGTCCTTC.

This clonotype was detected only a few times. This sequence joins TRBV5-1 and TRBJ2-2; D unclear. Trimming stripped 0 bases from V and 4 bases from J, with 4 bases between. The V gene's germline CDR1 is SGHRS and CDR2 YFSETQ. The CDR3 extends over 13 amino acids. Here the CDR3 reads CASSLVITGELFF. In DNA form, the CDR3 reads TGCGCCAGCAGCTTGGTTATCACCGGGGAGCTGTTTTTT.

This clonotype was found a few times. This chain links TRBV5-1 with TRBJ2-3; TRBD2 matches at 10 bases. The CDR3 sequence is 16 residues long. From germline, CDR1 is SGHRS and CDR2 YFSETQ. V lost 2 bases, J lost 1 base, and 4 bases stayed unmatched. The CDR3 DNA follows: TGCGCCAGCAGCTTCCAAGCGGGAGGGGGCACAGATACGCAGTATTTT. This encodes CASSFQAGGGTDTQYF. Variable domain in full (rest from reference TRBV5-1 and TRBJ2-3): KAGVTQTPRYLIKTRGQQVTLSCSPISGHRSVSWYQQTPGQGLQFLFEYFSETQRNKGNFPGRFSGRQFSNSRSEMNVSTLELGDSALYLCASSFQAGGGTDTQYFGPGTRLTVL.

This clonotype was found a few times. The chain is built from TRBV7-6 and TRBJ2-7; 7 bases align to TRBD2. CDR1 and CDR2 (germline): SGHVS, FNYEAQ. The CDR3 is 15 residues long. V dropped 1 base and J dropped 3; count of bases not matched to a gene: 6. Here the CDR3 DNA reads TGTGCCAGCAGCTTAGGGGGGGGAGGCCTCTACGAGCAGTACTTC. Residues: CASSLGGGGLYEQYF.

The table lists this clonotype with many counts. The J gene is TRBJ2-2, the V gene TRBV27; D is uncertain. Germline CDR1 is MNHEY and CDR2 is SMNVEV (reference sequence). The V gene lost 4 bases and the J gene lost 0 bases, with 18 bases spanning the gap. There are 18 residues in the CDR3. The CDR3 coding sequence is TGTGCCAGCAGTTCGGCAGGTGCCAACCTAGCGAACACCGGGGAGCTGTTTTTT. Protein sequence: CASSSAGANLANTGELFF.

This rearrangement joins TRBV4-3 to TRBJ2-2, with 9 bases aligning to TRBD1. This CDR3 spans 14 amino acids. Trimming removed 6 bases from V and 13 bases from J; junction bases left unmatched: 12. Germline V lookup: CDR1 LGHNA, CDR2 YSLEER. This CDR3 is CASSPATGGPGLFF. In DNA form, the CDR3 reads TGCGCCAGCAGTCCGGCGACAGGGGGTCCCGGGCTGTTTTTT.

This clonotype was counted at least ten times. V is TRBV20-1 and J is TRBJ2-7; 11 bases agree with TRBD2. The CDR3 consists of 17 residues. Unmatched junction bases numbered 8, after V lost 1 base and J lost 0 bases. Looked up from germline, CDR1 is DFQATT and CDR2 is SNEGSKA (reference sequence). CDR3 in amino acids: CSARVTSGGLSSYEQYF. The CDR3 nucleotides read TGCAGTGCTAGAGTAACTAGCGGGGGCCTCAGCTCCTACGAGCAGTACTTC.

The CDR3 loop reads CASSTGQGQETQYF. The CDR3 DNA is TGCGCCAGCAGCACCGGACAGGGACAAGAGACCCAGTACTTC. The chain employs TRBV5-1 and TRBJ2-5; 8 bases fit TRBD1. Losses at the gene ends were 4 bases for V and 2 bases for J; bases not matched to a gene: 4. The CDR3 length is 14 residues. CDR1 SGHRS and CDR2 YFSETQ come from the germline V gene.

Comment on this clonotype: The junction departs from germline at one end; a sequencing error may be responsible. The CDR3 protein is CASSLQRGSYERYF. The DNA for the CDR3 is TGTGCCAGCAGCCTTCAAAGGGGGTCGTACGAGCGGTACTTC. The chain has TRBV7-2 and TRBJ2-7, with D possibly being TRBD1 (6 bases). This CDR3 has 14 residues. Germline V gives CDR1 SGHTA, CDR2 FQGNSA.

In this sample, this clonotype turned up a few times. The genes are TRBV10-3 and TRBJ2-3; D gene ambiguous. The CDR3 is 11 amino acids. The V gene's germline CDR1 is ENHRY and CDR2 SYGVKD. With 5 bases removed from V and 3 bases from J, the gap between germline ends came to 3 bases. The CDR3: CAISKTDTQYF. CDR3 nucleotides: TGTGCCATCAGTAAGACAGATACGCAGTATTTT.

Only a few counts were recorded for this clonotype. The chain has TRBV5-1 and TRBJ2-7, with TRBD2 matching 8 bases. Germline CDR1 SGHRS, CDR2 YFSETQ. Trimming removed 0 bases from V and 2 bases from J; junction bases left unmatched: 10. CDR3 length equals 17 residues. The CDR3 DNA reads as TGCGCCAGCAGCTTGGCTAAAATGCCGGGACTAGCCTACGAGCAGTACTTC. Translation: CASSLAKMPGLAYEQYF.

This clonotype has only a few counts. The chain employs TRBV5-1 and TRBJ2-7; D is unresolved. The CDR3 runs 16 residues. V dropped 0 bases and J dropped 0 bases, with 13 bases sitting between them. Germline CDR1 reads SGHRS; CDR2 reads YFSETQ. The CDR3 nucleotides are TGCGCCAGCAGCTTGGTGGGGTTTTCTTTCTCCTACGAGCAGTACTTC. Its translation is CASSLVGFSFSYEQYF.

The V call is TRBV15, the J call TRBJ1-2; the match to TRBD1 covers 8 bases. In germline, CDR1 is LNHNV, CDR2 YYDKDF (reference sequence). This CDR3 contains 18 residues. V lost 2 bases and J lost 2; bases outside the gene matches: 13. The CDR3, as DNA: TGTGCCACCAGCAGACCCTGGACAGGGAGGGGAGCGAACTATGGCTACACCTTC. It yields the protein CATSRPWTGRGANYGYTF. Based on the CDR3 plus reference TRBV15 and TRBJ1-2, the full variable domain is DAMVIQNPRYQVTQFGKPVTLSCSQTLNHNVMYWYQQKSSQAPKLLFHYYDKDFNNEADTPDNFQSRRPNTSFCFLDIRSPGLGDTAMYLCATSRPWTGRGANYGYTFGSGTRLTVV.

This clonotype was found a few times. CDR3 sequence reads: CASSLARLAVEETQYF. CDR3 nucleotides: TGCGCCAGCAGCTTGGCCAGGTTAGCGGTGGAAGAGACCCAGTACTTC. This chain links TRBV5-1 with TRBJ2-5; D may be TRBD2 (6 bases). In germline, CDR1 is SGHRS, CDR2 YFSETQ. The germline V and J ends were trimmed by 0 bases and 3 bases, with 15 bases remaining between them. This CDR3 contains 16 residues.

The chain employs TRBV7-7 and TRBJ2-5; a weak D match, TRBD1 (6 bases). The CDR3 extends over 14 amino acids. The V gene's germline CDR1 is SSHAT and CDR2 FNYEAQ (reference sequence). The V gene lost 1 base and the J gene lost 4 bases, with 10 bases spanning the gap. CDR3 in DNA: TGTGCCAGCAGCTTAGATCCAGGGGTAGAGACCCAGTACTTC. It specifies CASSLDPGVETQYF.

V usage is TRBV30 and J usage is TRBJ2-3; 10 nucleotides agree with TRBD2. This CDR3 has 17 residues. In germline, CDR1 is GTSNPN, CDR2 SVGIG (reference sequence). V dropped 5 bases and J dropped 3; count of bases not matched to a gene: 14. The CDR3 DNA reads TGTGCCTGGGAGAGCGGGAGGGCCCTACCATCTACAGATACGCAGTATTTT. Its translation: CAWESGRALPSTDTQYF. Filled out from reference TRBV30 and TRBJ2-3, the complete variable domain reads SQTIHQWPATLVQPVGSPLSLECTVEGTSNPNLYWYRQAAGRGLQLLFYSVGIGQISSEVPQNLSASRPQDRQFILSSKKLLLSDSGFYLCAWESGRALPSTDTQYFGPGTRLTVL.